These 29 T cell receptor beta chains share one sample of origin, sequenced in a study of regulatory T cells in long-lasting Graves disease (dated by TCRdb to 2020 to 2022). Read against the paper, the sample's time point label means: persistent/refractory GD, antithyroid drugs over 5 years with positive TRAb. For both TCR sequencing and RNA sequencing, RNA was extracted from PBMCs using TRIzol. The library was produced with multiplex PCR. Sequencing was performed on an Illumina HiSeq 4000. To build TCR beta libraries, CDR3 regions were amplified by Arm-PCR using iRepertoire HTBI primers. In-frame beta chains were kept once TCRdb had trimmed the public reads at Q25 with fastp and called clones with MiXCR. Rows merge per CDR3 protein into single entries with the most common DNA and genes. A total of 400,000 or so distinct CDR3 sequences appear in this sample, about 20% of them only once. The ten biggest clones cover about a quarter of the sample.

The source was peripheral blood mononuclear cells (PBMCs), collected when the disease was refractory, from a patient treated with antithyroid drugs. All receptors derive from a female donor with Graves disease.

The rearrangement joins TRBV18 to TRBJ1-2; 8 bases are shared with TRBD1. The CDR3 has 16 amino acids. Germline V gives CDR1 KGHSH, CDR2 LQKENI. J was trimmed by 3 bases and V by 3 bases; bases with no gene match: 9. The CDR3 coding sequence is TGTGCCAGCTCACCTCTTCGGACAGGGAGCGACTATGGCTACACCTTC. This encodes CASSPLRTGSDYGYTF.

The V gene is TRBV6-1, the J gene TRBJ2-2; 9 bases are shared with TRBD1. The junction had 14 bases not matched to a gene; V was cut back by 6 bases and J by 6 bases. Germline V gene lookup returns CDR1 MNHNS and CDR2 SASEGT. The CDR3 sequence is 17 residues long. CDR3 loop: CASRKLGTGGASGELFF. The CDR3 DNA is TGTGCCAGCAGGAAACTCGGAACAGGGGGCGCTTCCGGGGAGCTGTTTTTT.

Note on this clonotype: One base away lies a much larger clone, so this may be a sequencing read error. The genes are TRBV20-1 and TRBJ2-2; the D is unclear. Per the germline V gene, CDR1 is DFQATT and CDR2 is SNEGSKA (reference sequence). The CDR3 totals 13 residues. Here the CDR3 reads CSASRLNTWELFF. Written as DNA, the CDR3 is TGCAGTGCCTCCAGGCTCAACACCTGGGAGCTGTTTTTT.

The gene calls are TRBV29-1 and TRBJ1-1, with D possibly being TRBD1 (6 bases). The CDR3 is 12 amino acids. Germline V gene sequence: CDR1 SQVTM, CDR2 ANQGSEA. CDR3 residues: CATARDITEAFF. CDR3 DNA: TGCGCCACGGCCAGGGACATCACTGAAGCTTTCTTT.

This chain uses TRBV27 with TRBJ2-3; 7 bases fit TRBD1. With 8 bases clipped from V and 1 base from J, the junction kept 6 bases outside the gene matches. CDR3 length equals 14 residues. Germline CDR1 and CDR2: MNHEY and SMNVEV (reference sequence). The CDR3 sequence: CASRNRGGTDTQYF. The DNA for the CDR3 is TGTGCCAGCCGCAACAGGGGAGGCACAGATACGCAGTATTTT.

Only a few counts were recorded for this clonotype. This chain's CDR3 is CASSLRTGATGELFF. The CDR3 DNA sequence: TGTGCCAGCAGCCTGCGGACAGGGGCCACCGGGGAGCTGTTTTTT. The rearrangement uses TRBV7-8 and TRBJ2-2; 9 bases map to TRBD1. V was clipped by 5 bases and J by 4 bases; unmatched bases: 5. The CDR3 has 15 amino acids. Per the germline V gene, CDR1 is SGHVS and CDR2 is FQNEAQ. The whole variable domain, remainder taken from reference TRBV7-8 and TRBJ2-2, is GAGVSQSPRYKVAKRGQDVALRCDPISGHVSLFWYQQALGQGPEFLTYFQNEAQLDKSGLPSDRFFAERPEGSVSTLKIQRTQQEDSAVYLCASSLRTGATGELFFGEGSRLTVL.

In this sample, this clonotype turned up many times. The rearrangement links TRBV2 to TRBJ2-5; the match to TRBD1 covers 9 bases. Germline trimming cut 2 bases from V and 1 base from J; bases unmatched to any gene: 8. Germline CDR1 reads SNHLY; CDR2 reads FYNNEI. The CDR3 runs to 17 residues. The CDR3 region is CASSEWVWTGAQETQYF. The CDR3 DNA reads TGTGCCAGCAGTGAATGGGTTTGGACAGGGGCCCAAGAGACCCAGTACTTC.

This clonotype was detected ten times or more. The chain joins TRBV28 to TRBJ1-5, with 10 bases lining up with TRBD1. V lost 6 bases and J lost 3; bases outside the gene matches: 8. Per the germline V gene, CDR1 is MDHEN and CDR2 is SYDVKM. CDR3 length: 16 residues. The DNA for the CDR3 is TGTGCCAGCAGCTCACGACAGGGGGCGATCAATCAGCCCCAGCATTTT. Amino acid sequence: CASSSRQGAINQPQHF. Full variable domain (remainder filled in from reference TRBV28 and TRBJ1-5): DVKVTQSSRYLVKRTGEKVFLECVQDMDHENMFWYRQDPGLGLRLIYFSYDVKMKEKGDIPEGYSVSREKKERFSLILESASTNQTSMYLCASSSRQGAINQPQHFGDGTRLSIL.

This chain joins TRBV29-1 and TRBJ2-7; 10 positions match TRBD2. The V segment lost 7 bases and the J segment 4 bases; nucleotides outside the gene matches: 7. The germline V gene has CDR1 SQVTM and CDR2 ANQGSEA. The CDR3 consists of 13 residues. CDR3 coding DNA: TGCAGCGCAACGAGCGGGAGGGTATACGAGCAGTACTTC. Its translation: CSATSGRVYEQYF.

This clonotype has a count of ten or more. The chain couples TRBV20-1 to TRBJ2-5; 7 nucleotides line up with TRBD2. Trimming took 3 bases from V and 1 from J; bases not matched to a gene: 8. This CDR3 has 15 amino acids. In germline, CDR1 is DFQATT, CDR2 SNEGSKA (reference sequence). The DNA of the CDR3 is TGCAGTGCTAGGGACATAGCGGGCGGCCAAGAGACCCAGTACTTC. It codes for CSARDIAGGQETQYF.

CDR3 nucleotide sequence: TGTGCCAGTAGTCCCAATAAACAGGGTAGGGATCAGCCCCAGCATTTT. This translates into CASSPNKQGRDQPQHF. The rearrangement joins TRBV19 to TRBJ1-5, with D possibly being TRBD1 (6 bases). Germline-derived CDR1 and CDR2 are LNHDA and SQIVND (reference sequence). V lost 5 bases and J lost 5, with 19 bases in between. The CDR3 is 16 residues long.

This clonotype was detected a few times. This chain joins TRBV10-3 and TRBJ1-1; 8 bases match TRBD1. The CDR3 spans 13 residues. Germline V CDR1 and CDR2: ENHRY, SYGVKD. Trimming cost V 7 bases and J 1 base; bases outside gene matches: 2. The CDR3 DNA follows: TGTGCCATCACTGGACAGGGGAACACTGAAGCTTTCTTT. Translating gives CAITGQGNTEAFF.

This clonotype was counted only a few times. The chain recombines TRBV10-3 with TRBJ1-1, with 7 bases aligning to TRBD1. V was clipped by 4 bases and J by 2 bases; unmatched bases: 7. The CDR3 is made up of 15 amino acids. Per germline, CDR1 ENHRY and CDR2 SYGVKD. The chain's CDR3 is CAISGSTGRNTEAFF. The CDR3 DNA sequence: TGTGCCATCAGTGGGTCGACAGGGCGAAACACTGAAGCTTTCTTT.

V and J are TRBV11-1 and TRBJ1-1, with D possibly TRBD1 on 6 matching bases. CDR1 SGHAT and CDR2 FQDESV come from the germline V gene (reference sequence). V was cut by 5 bases and J by 2 bases, with 15 bases left in between. CDR3 size: 15 residues. For the CDR3, the DNA is TGTGCCAGCAGCCATCCCGGACAGATAAACACTGAAGCTTTCTTT. Amino acids: CASSHPGQINTEAFF.

This clonotype was observed at least ten times. The chain has TRBV2 and TRBJ2-4, with unresolved D. Trimming took off 3 bases at V and 0 bases at J, with 12 bases between the two ends. Germline V gene data show CDR1 as SNHLY and CDR2 as FYNNEI. The CDR3 consists of 16 residues. The CDR3 here is CASSDTARIAKNIQYF. Written as DNA, the CDR3 is TGTGCCAGCAGTGACACGGCAAGAATAGCCAAAAACATTCAGTACTTC.

This clonotype has more than one count but fewer than ten. This chain joins TRBV6-2 or TRBV6-3 and TRBJ2-7; 9 bases fit TRBD2. CDR1 and CDR2 (germline): MNHEY, SVGEGT. Losses at the gene ends were 0 bases for V and 2 bases for J; bases not matched to a gene: 8. This CDR3 has 17 residues. The chain's CDR3 is CASSYSTSGLAPYEQYF. The DNA for the CDR3 is TGTGCCAGCAGTTACTCGACCTCAGGACTAGCGCCCTACGAGCAGTACTTC.

Worth noting for this clonotype: This may come from a read error, since a much larger clone is one base off. The rearrangement links TRBV12-3 or TRBV12-4 to TRBJ2-7; D call uncertain. The V end lost 5 bases, the J end lost 3 bases, and 11 bases lay between the germline ends. The CDR3 is 13 amino acids. The CDR3 DNA sequence: TGTGCCAGCAGTCTTGCTAGAAACTACGAGCAGTACTTC. This encodes CASSLARNYEQYF.

This clonotype was detected only a few times. V is TRBV7-8 and J is TRBJ2-5; TRBD2 matches at 9 bases. This CDR3 region has 15 residues. CDR1 is SGHVS and CDR2 is FQNEAQ in the germline V gene. The V gene end was trimmed by 5 bases and the J gene end by 3 bases; junction bases not matched to a gene: 7. The CDR3 region has the DNA TGTGCCAGCAGCCCACCGGGACTAGCAAAAGAGACCCAGTACTTC. Encoded protein: CASSPPGLAKETQYF.

This chain connects TRBV30 to TRBJ2-2; D perhaps matches TRBD1 (6 bases). The CDR3 runs 13 residues. Looked up from germline, CDR1 is GTSNPN and CDR2 is SVGIG (reference sequence). V was pared by 3 bases and J by 4 bases, with 9 bases between. In DNA, the CDR3 is TGTGCCTGGAGACAGGGAAGCACCGGGGAGCTGTTTTTT. Its protein is CAWRQGSTGELFF.

The rearrangement joins TRBV20-1 to TRBJ1-6; perhaps TRBD1 as D (5 bases). V was trimmed by 4 bases and J by 7 bases, leaving 11 bases between them. Germline CDR1 and CDR2: DFQATT and SNEGSKA (reference sequence). The CDR3 runs to 13 residues. The CDR3 spells CSATEGTNSPLHF. The DNA of the CDR3 is TGCAGTGCTACTGAGGGGACGAATTCACCCCTCCACTTT.

This clonotype was counted at least ten times. The chain couples TRBV28 to TRBJ2-7; TRBD1 matches 8 bases. The CDR3 length is 15 residues. Trimming at V came to 4 bases and at J to 3 bases, leaving 8 bases not matched to a gene. Germline CDR1 reads MDHEN; CDR2 reads SYDVKM. In nucleotides, the CDR3 is TGTGCCAGCAGTTCACTCGGACAGGGCCTCTACGAGCAGTACTTC. This gives the protein CASSSLGQGLYEQYF.

This clonotype came up many times. The chain combines TRBV27 with TRBJ2-5; TRBD1 matches at 9 bases. CDR3 length: 14 residues. Looked up from germline, CDR1 is MNHEY and CDR2 is SMNVEV (reference sequence). V shed 10 bases and J 5 bases; nucleotides not matched to a gene: 11. CDR3 nucleotides: TGTGCCAACAACCGGGACAGGGCTGTGGAGACCCAGTACTTC. Translating gives CANNRDRAVETQYF.

To note about this clonotype: A much larger clone lies one base from this, so it may be a read error. The chain couples TRBV28 to TRBJ1-1, with D unresolved. From germline, CDR1 is MDHEN and CDR2 SYDVKM. The CDR3 spans 13 residues. For the CDR3, the DNA is TGTGCCAGCAGTCCAAGACGGAACACTGAAGTTTTCTTT. Translated, it gives CASSPRRNTEVFF. The complete variable domain, with remaining parts taken from reference TRBV28 and TRBJ1-1, reads DVKVTQSSRYLVKRTGEKVFLECVQDMDHENMFWYRQDPGLGLRLIYFSYDVKMKEKGDIPEGYSVSREKKERFSLILESASTNQTSMYLCASSPRRNTEVFFGQGTRLTVV.

The chain uses TRBV28 and TRBJ2-2; unclear D gene. Trimming stripped 3 bases from V and 5 bases from J, with 13 bases between. The germline V gene has CDR1 MDHEN and CDR2 SYDVKM. This CDR3 comprises 15 residues. The CDR3 region has the DNA TGTGCCAGCAGTTTGGGCAGGTTTGAGACCGGGGAGCTGTTTTTT. Translation: CASSLGRFETGELFF.

About this clonotype: This may arise from a read error, as a much more abundant clone is one base away. This chain joins TRBV6-1 and TRBJ1-5; weak D call: TRBD1 (5 bases). Per the germline V gene, CDR1 is MNHNS and CDR2 is SASEGT. V shed 6 bases and J shed 6 bases, with 15 bases lying between them. CDR3 size: 14 residues. In DNA, the CDR3 is TGTGCCAGCAGGCAGGGACGGGGCGGTCAGCCCCAGCATTTT. The encoded protein is CASRQGRGGQPQHF.

This clonotype was detected a few times. V usage is TRBV29-1 and J usage is TRBJ1-5, with 11 nucleotides matching TRBD1. Germline lookup yields CDR1 SQVTM and CDR2 ANQGSEA. V was pared by 7 bases and J by 4 bases, with 12 bases of the junction left unmatched. The CDR3 runs to 16 residues. The CDR3 reads CSAVGQGDALNQPQHF. CDR3 DNA sequence: TGCAGCGCGGTGGGACAGGGGGATGCATTGAATCAGCCCCAGCATTTT.

V gene TRBV15 combines with J gene TRBJ2-2; 8 bases are shared with TRBD2. In germline, CDR1 is LNHNV, CDR2 YYDKDF (reference sequence). The CDR3 is 15 residues long. The trim removed 3 bases at V and 4 bases at J, leaving 4 bases unmatched. The CDR3 here is CATSRDTSGTGELFF. In DNA, the CDR3 is TGTGCCACCAGCAGGGACACTAGCGGCACCGGGGAGCTGTTTTTT.

This clonotype was observed a handful of times. This chain connects TRBV12-3 or TRBV12-4 to TRBJ1-1, with 9 bases fitting TRBD1. CDR3 size: 15 residues. V lost 7 bases to trimming and J lost 0 bases; unmatched junction nucleotides: 6. The CDR3 nucleotides read TGTGCCAGCATCGCACAGGGGGCCCTGAACACTGAAGCTTTCTTT. Translated, it gives CASIAQGALNTEAFF.

Many counts were recorded for this clonotype. The chain combines TRBV7-8 with TRBJ2-5; D is perhaps TRBD2 (7 bases). V lost 5 bases and J lost 1, with 14 bases in between. The CDR3 is 15 amino acids. Germline CDR1 and CDR2: SGHVS and FQNEAQ. The CDR3 region has the DNA TGTGCCAGCAGCCCCAGGGGAGGGCTCCAAGAGACCCAGTACTTC. It translates to CASSPRGGLQETQYF. Full variable domain (outside the CDR3, taken from reference TRBV7-8 and TRBJ2-5): GAGVSQSPRYKVAKRGQDVALRCDPISGHVSLFWYQQALGQGPEFLTYFQNEAQLDKSGLPSDRFFAERPEGSVSTLKIQRTQQEDSAVYLCASSPRGGLQETQYFGPGTRLLVL.